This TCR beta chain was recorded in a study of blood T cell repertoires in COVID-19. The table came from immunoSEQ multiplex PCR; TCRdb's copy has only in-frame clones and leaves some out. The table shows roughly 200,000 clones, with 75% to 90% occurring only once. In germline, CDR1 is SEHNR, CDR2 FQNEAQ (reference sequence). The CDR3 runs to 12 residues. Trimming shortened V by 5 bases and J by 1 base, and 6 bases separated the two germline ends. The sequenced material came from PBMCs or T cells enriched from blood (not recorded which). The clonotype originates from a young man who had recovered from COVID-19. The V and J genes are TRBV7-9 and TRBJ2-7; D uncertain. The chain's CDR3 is CASSATSYEQYF. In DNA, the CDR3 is TGTGCCAGCAGCGCAACTTCCTACGAGCAGTACTTC.